This TCR beta chain is from a study of cytomegalovirus exposure and HLA in healthy donors. Overall study: Counted in an early data release were 65 million to 100 million unique TCRs from HLA-typed donors. Study-wide results and limits: Donors were assumed by presence/absence analyses to have roughly uniform sequencing depth. One variant, a missense change in DCLRE1C, was linked in a later analysis to TCR beta V- and J-gene trimming.

Points on this clone: Its antigen is undetermined.

The CDR3 is made up of 13 amino acids. The junction had 7 bases not matched to a gene; V was cut back by 8 bases and J by 6 bases. CDR1 SGHTA and CDR2 FQGNSA come from the germline V gene. Amplification used 60 Vbeta primers and 13 Jbeta primers. Repertoires were generated with immunoSEQ multiplex PCR, while TCRdb's copy carries only in-frame clones and drops some. The repertoire holds more than 90,000 clones, with roughly 72% as singletons. Sequenced sample: PBMCs. The source is a woman in her forties or fifties in good health and CMV-seropositive. V and J are TRBV7-2 and TRBJ1-2; 9 nucleotides align to TRBD1. The CDR3 sequence is CASPGGQGDGYTF. CDR3 sequence (DNA): TGTGCCAGCCCAGGGGGACAGGGTGATGGCTACACCTTC.